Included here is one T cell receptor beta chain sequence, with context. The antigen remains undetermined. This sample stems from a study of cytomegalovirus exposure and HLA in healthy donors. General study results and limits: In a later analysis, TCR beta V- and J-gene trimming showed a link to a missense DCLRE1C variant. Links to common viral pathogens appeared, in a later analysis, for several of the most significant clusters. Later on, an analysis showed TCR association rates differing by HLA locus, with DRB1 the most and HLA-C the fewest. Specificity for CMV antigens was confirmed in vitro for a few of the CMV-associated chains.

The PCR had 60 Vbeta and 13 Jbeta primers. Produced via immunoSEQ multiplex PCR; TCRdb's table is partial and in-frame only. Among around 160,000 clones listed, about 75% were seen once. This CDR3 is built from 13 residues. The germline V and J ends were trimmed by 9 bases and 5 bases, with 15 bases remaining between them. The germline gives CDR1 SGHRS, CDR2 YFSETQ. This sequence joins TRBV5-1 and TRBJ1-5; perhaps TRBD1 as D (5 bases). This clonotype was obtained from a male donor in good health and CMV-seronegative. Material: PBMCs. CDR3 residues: CAIQYRRDQPQHF. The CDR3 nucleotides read TGCGCCATCCAATACAGGAGAGATCAGCCCCAGCATTTT.